Sequencing of this T cell receptor beta chain was carried out in a study of memory CD4+ T cells and cytomegalovirus serostatus. Study-wide background: Donors were healthy Belgian adults, about ten CMV seropositive and under 30 seronegative.

The sort gate was single viable CD3+CD4+CD8-CD45RO+ cells for memory CD4+ T cells. The CDR3 runs 15 residues. V shed 1 base and J shed 0 bases, with 7 bases lying between them. Germline CDR1 and CDR2: SGHDN and FVKESK. A note on this clone: What it binds is unknown.

How the authors handled the data: Out-of-frame sequences were removed, leaving around 2.2 million distinct TCRbeta sequences. The method was immunoSEQ multiplex PCR; TCRdb's version includes in-frame clones alone and lacks a portion of them. V and J calls and clone size follow that table, whereas D and trimming were derived from the DNA. Among 46,000 or so clones listed, 78% were seen once. The study, taken as a whole, reports: A US-trained random forest predicted CMV serostatus with median AUC around 0.9.

The chain couples TRBV14 to TRBJ1-3, with D uncertain. The sequence was obtained from an adult in good health and CMV-seronegative. Sample: memory CD4+ T cells from blood. DNA for the CDR3: TGTGCCAGCAGCCAAGCACAGCACTCTGGAAACACCATATATTTT. Translation gives CASSQAQHSGNTIYF.